The rows below give T cell receptor beta chains drawn from one sample of a study of OX40 agonist ivuxolimab in advanced cancers. Profiled with immunoSEQ multiplex PCR; TCRdb holds only in-frame clones, not every one. This sample has tens of thousands of clones, with around nine tenths found just once. Sequencing was performed on CD4+ or CD8+ T cells sorted from blood, taken in a trial of the OX40 agonist ivuxolimab. These receptor sequences come from an adult with an advanced solid tumor such as melanoma, head and neck, liver or kidney cancer. The CDR3 runs from the conserved cysteine through the conserved F or W.

v_gene,CDR3aa
TRBV30,CASFTDTQYF
TRBV19,CASSVVGPSNQPQHF
TRBV9,CASSVGGTDTQYF
TRBV7-9,CASSLTLDSQETQYF
TRBV21-1,CASSKRLFYEQYF
TRBV2,CASGGPEQYF
TRBV27,CASSLVTRGAGSTDTQYF
TRBV2,CASSESDYNANNEQFF
TRBV27,CASSLIGGANSPLHF
TRBV19,CASSQGHTYEQYF
TRBV7-8,CASSWNPSGGEYEQYF
TRBV11-2,CASSPSAGGVDTQYF
TRBV18,CASSQNSGRSYNEQFF
TRBV13,CASSSGDERDNYNEQFF
TRBV27,CASIDSGNTEAFF
TRBV19,CASSITSYNEQFF
TRBV2,CASSLGMSEAFF
TRBV5-5,CASSPPLVAGETQYF